This T cell receptor (beta chain) emerged from a study of shared clonotypes between healthy human individuals. Study summary: Per donor, three plates held CD4 naive cells, three held CD4 memory, two held CD8 naive and one held CD8 memory. Study-level points and caveats: Naive subsets, compared against memory subsets, generally had larger estimated richness values.

The assay used deep level. Produced via immunoSEQ multiplex PCR; TCRdb's table is partial and in-frame only. The sample records nearly 1 million clones, roughly 72% being singletons. In the case of this clone: What it binds is unknown.

This CDR3 region has 15 residues. V shed 5 bases, J shed 6 bases, and the junction held 5 bases outside the gene matches. Germline V gives CDR1 KGHSH, CDR2 LQKENI. J is TRBJ2-4 and V is TRBV18, with 12 bases lining up with TRBD1. Sequenced material: memory CD4+ T cells sorted from blood. Subset noted: CD45RA-negative fraction. This clonotype was obtained from a man aged 18 to 30 in good health. The CDR3: CASSVPGQGANIQYF. CDR3 DNA: TGTGCCAGCTCAGTTCCGGGACAGGGGGCAAACATTCAGTACTTC.